This is a list of T cell receptor beta chains from one sample in a study of response to subunit inactivated influenza vaccine. Using its own MiXCR run on the RT-PCR reads, TCRdb lists one record per CDR3 protein. This table has a few hundred thousand distinct CDR3 sequences, around 15% appearing once. The input for sequencing was PBMCs from blood, taken approximately 12 days after vaccination. All receptors derive from a middle-aged man who received an inactivated influenza vaccine. CDR3s include the opening cysteine and the closing phenylalanine or tryptophan. A D gene is named only where the DNA matches it firmly. Only some rows state a clone size, as once, few, many or a class for expanded clones.

len	abundance	v_gene	j_gene	d_gene	CDR3nt	CDR3aa
15	few	TRBV4-3	TRBJ1-2	.	TGCGCCAGCAGCCAAGATCCAGGAATGAACTATGGCTACACCTTC	CASSQDPGMNYGYTF
15	many	TRBV7-3	TRBJ1-1	.	TGTGCCAGCAGCTTAATGGGTGGAGGGAACACTGAAGCTTTCTTT	CASSLMGGGNTEAFF
16	few	TRBV27	TRBJ2-7	TRBD2	TGTGCCAGCAGTCCTTCCGGGACTAGCGGGTCCTACGAGCAGTACTTC	CASSPSGTSGSYEQYF
15	.	TRBV2	TRBJ2-5	TRBD2	TGTGCCAGCAGTGTGCCGGGACTAGCCCCAGAGACCCAGTACTTC	CASSVPGLAPETQYF
17	.	TRBV4-2	TRBJ2-2	TRBD2	TGTGCCAGCAGCCAAGATCGACTAGCGGAATACACCGGGGAGCTGTTTTTT	CASSQDRLAEYTGELFF
15	few	TRBV7-2	TRBJ2-7	.	TGTGCCAGCAGCTTAGACGCGGGTGGGTCCTACGAGCAGTACTTC	CASSLDAGGSYEQYF
15	.	TRBV6-1	TRBJ1-5	.	TGTGCCAGCAGTGAAGCGGGGGCCGACAATCAGCCCCAGCATTTT	CASSEAGADNQPQHF
14	.	TRBV29-1	TRBJ1-1	TRBD1	TGCAGCGCAGCTCGGGACAGTTCGAACACTGAAGCTTTCTTT	CSAARDSSNTEAFF
15	.	TRBV4-3	TRBJ2-7	TRBD1	TGCGCCAGCAGCCAAGATATCGGACAGGGCTACGAGCAGTACTTC	CASSQDIGQGYEQYF
12	.	TRBV5-5	TRBJ1-1	.	TGTGCCAGCAGTCAGTCTGGGGCTGAAGCTTTCTTT	CASSQSGAEAFF
13	few	TRBV10-1	TRBJ2-7	.	TGCGCCAGCAGGGATTCGCGGGAACACGAGCAGTACTTC	CASRDSREHEQYF
14	.	TRBV29-1	TRBJ1-5	TRBD1	TGCAGCGTTGTTGACAGGGGTGGGCTTCAGCCCCAGCATTTT	CSVVDRGGLQPQHF
11	once	TRBV19	TRBJ2-5	.	TGTGGTGCTCACGAGAGGGAGACCCAGTACTTC	CGAHERETQYF
13	.	TRBV10-3	TRBJ1-2	.	TGTGCCATCAGTGAAAGGGGTCTCTATTGCTACACCTTC	CAISERGLYCYTF
14	few	TRBV9	TRBJ2-3	TRBD2	TGTGCCAGCAGCTCGGGACTAGCGGGAGGTCCCCAGTATTTT	CASSSGLAGGPQYF
13	.	TRBV5-1	TRBJ2-2	.	TGCGCCAGCAGGGGGGACATCACCGGGGAGCTGTTTTTT	CASRGDITGELFF
14	.	TRBV20-1	TRBJ2-1	TRBD2	TGCAGTGCTAGTGGTAGCGGGAGTTACAATGAGCAGTTCTTC	CSASGSGSYNEQFF
13	few	TRBV30	TRBJ2-2	.	TGTGCCTGGACCCCTGGGAACACCGGGGAGCTGTTTTTT	CAWTPGNTGELFF
13	many	TRBV20-1	TRBJ2-5	.	TGCAGTGCTAGCGAGGGGGGACAAGAGACCCAGTACTTC	CSASEGGQETQYF
15	few	TRBV5-1	TRBJ2-3	.	TGCGCCAGCAGCTTGGCACTCTTGGGTGCAGATACGCAGTATTTT	CASSLALLGADTQYF
16	few	TRBV7-8	TRBJ1-4	.	TGTGCCAGCAGCTCGCATAGATTCGAAAGGGATGAAAAACTGTTTTTT	CASSSHRFERDEKLFF
14	few	TRBV20-1	TRBJ2-1	.	TGCAGTGCTAGTTCGCCTATTGGGAACAATGAGCAGTTCTTC	CSASSPIGNNEQFF